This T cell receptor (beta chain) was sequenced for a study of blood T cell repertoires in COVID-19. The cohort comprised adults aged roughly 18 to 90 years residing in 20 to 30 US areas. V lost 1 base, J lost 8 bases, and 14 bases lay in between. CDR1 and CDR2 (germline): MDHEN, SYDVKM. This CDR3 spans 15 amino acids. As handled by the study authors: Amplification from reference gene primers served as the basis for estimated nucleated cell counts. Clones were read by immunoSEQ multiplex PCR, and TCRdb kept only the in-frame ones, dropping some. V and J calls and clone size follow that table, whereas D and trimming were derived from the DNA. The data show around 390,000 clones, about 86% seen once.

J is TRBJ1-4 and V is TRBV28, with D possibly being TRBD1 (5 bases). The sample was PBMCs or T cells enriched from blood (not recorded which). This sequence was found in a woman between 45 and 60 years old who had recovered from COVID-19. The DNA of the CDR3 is TGTGCCAGCAGTTTATCCGGGAGGAGGGACGAAAAACTGTTTTTT. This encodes CASSLSGRRDEKLFF.